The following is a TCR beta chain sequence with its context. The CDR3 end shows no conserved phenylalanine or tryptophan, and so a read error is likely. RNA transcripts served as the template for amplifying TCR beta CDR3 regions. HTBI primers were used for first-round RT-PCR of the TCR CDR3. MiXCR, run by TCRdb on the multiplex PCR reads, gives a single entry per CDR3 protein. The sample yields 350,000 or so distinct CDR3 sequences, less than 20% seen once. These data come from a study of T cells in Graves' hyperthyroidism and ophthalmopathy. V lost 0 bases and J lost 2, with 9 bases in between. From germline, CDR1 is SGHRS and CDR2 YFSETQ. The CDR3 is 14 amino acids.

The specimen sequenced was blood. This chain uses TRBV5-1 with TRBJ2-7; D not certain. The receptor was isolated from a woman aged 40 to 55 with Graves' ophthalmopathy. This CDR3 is CASSLGTPPYEQYY. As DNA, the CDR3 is TGCGCCAGCAGCTTGGGCACTCCACCCTACGAGCAGTACTAC.